The clone carrying this TCR beta chain was counted a few times. Its target is not known. Template switching introduced a universal primer site, and the cDNA bore unique molecular identifiers. TCRdb processed the 5' RACE reads anew with MiXCR; each CDR3 protein has one entry. The sample lists over 200,000 distinct CDR3 sequences; over 5.5% were seen once. Per the germline V gene, CDR1 is SEHNR and CDR2 is FQNEAQ (reference sequence). The ends lost 5 bases at V and 9 bases at J; junction bases unmatched: 16. The CDR3 contains 15 residues. This record belongs to a study of identical twins. Study-level results: Fewer insertions marked abundant cord blood beta clonotypes; young adult naive trended weakly, memory not at all.

The same data also went into a second study, on T cells expressing NK-cell markers.

The sequenced material came from CD8+ T cells sorted from blood. The TCR was taken from a woman under 30 in good health. This chain joins TRBV7-9 and TRBJ2-7, with TRBD1 matching over 7 bases. The CDR3 loop is CASSAADRALRVQYF. In DNA, the CDR3 is TGTGCCAGCAGCGCCGCCGACAGGGCTCTACGAGTGCAGTACTTC. Variable domain in full (rest from reference TRBV7-9 and TRBJ2-7): DTGVSQNPRHKITKRGQNVTFRCDPISEHNRLYWYRQTLGQGPEFLTYFQNEAQLEKSRLLSDRFSAERPKGSFSTLEIQRTEQGDSAMYLCASSAADRALRVQYFGPGTRLTVT.